The rows below give T cell receptor beta chains drawn from one sample of a study of cytotoxic CD8 clonotypes in ibrutinib-treated CLL. Here immunoSEQ multiplex PCR was the method, and the copy in TCRdb shows in-frame clones only, minus some. The data hold 25,000 to 35,000 clones, with roughly 62% observed a single time. Sequences were derived from PBMCs, sampled before ibrutinib treatment. These receptors were collected from a human donor with chronic lymphocytic leukemia. Both conserved end residues are part of each CDR3. A D gene is named only where the DNA matches it firmly. Expanded clones are given a class, and other clones once, few, many or no size at all.

V	size	D	J	DNA	CDR3
TRBV29-1	.	.	TRBJ1-1	TGCAGCGTGCGACGGTCCTTGAACACTGAAGCTTTCTTT	CSVRRSLNTEAFF
TRBV14	.	.	TRBJ2-7	TGTGCCAGCAGCCAAGATGTTGAGTGGGGACGGCAGTACTTC	CASSQDVEWGRQYF
TRBV7-3	few	.	TRBJ2-7	TGTGCCAGCAGCTTAAATCCGGGCTACGAGCAGTACTTC	CASSLNPGYEQYF
TRBV19	.	.	TRBJ1-2	TGTGCCAGTAGCACTCCAGGGGAAGCTAACTATGGCTACACCTTC	CASSTPGEANYGYTF
TRBV7-9	.	.	TRBJ1-3	TGTGCCAGCAGCCCGAGTTCTGGTGGAAACACCATATATTTT	CASSPSSGGNTIYF
TRBV30	.	.	TRBJ1-2	TGTGCCTCAGGAACAGGGACAAGGTCTACCTTC	CASGTGTRSTF
TRBV15	.	TRBD1	TRBJ1-4	TGTGCCACCAGCAGAGGGACAGGGGGGGTCTCCTATGAAAAACTGTTTTTT	CATSRGTGGVSYEKLFF
TRBV27	.	.	TRBJ2-6	TGTGCCAGCAGTTTGGGGTCTGGGGCCAACGTCCTGACTTTC	CASSLGSGANVLTF
TRBV2	few	.	TRBJ1-2	TGTGCCAGCGGGGAAGCCGGAGCTAACTATGGCTACACCTTC	CASGEAGANYGYTF
TRBV7-8	.	.	TRBJ2-7	TGTGCCAGCAGCCCCCTAATCGGGGATGCCTACGAGCAGTACTTC	CASSPLIGDAYEQYF
TRBV6-5	.	.	TRBJ2-7	TGTGCCAGCAGTTCGAGGGGAGTTGTTCGTTCGTACGAGCAGTACTTC	CASSSRGVVRSYEQYF
TRBV10-2	.	TRBD2	TRBJ2-1	TGCGCCACCAGAGGTAGCGGGATGACCGGTGAGCAGTTCTTC	CATRGSGMTGEQFF
TRBV15	.	.	TRBJ1-2	TGTGCCACCCAAGAGGGCGGTTGGAACTATGGCTACACCTTC	CATQEGGWNYGYTF
TRBV25-1	.	.	TRBJ1-6	TGTGCCAGCGGGATTTATGGTTCACCCCTCCACTTT	CASGIYGSPLHF
TRBV5-1	.	.	TRBJ1-1	TGCGCCAGCAGCTGGGCAGGGGAGGGCACTGAAGCTTTCTTT	CASSWAGEGTEAFF
TRBV5-1	few	.	TRBJ2-5	TGCGCCAGCGGAAACGTTCAAGAGACCCAGTACTTC	CASGNVQETQYF
TRBV4-1	.	TRBD2	TRBJ2-2	TGCGCCAGCAGCCAAGCCTCGGGACTAGCGGGAGCTATAAGTACCGGGGAGCTGTTTTTT	CASSQASGLAGAISTGELFF
TRBV30	.	.	TRBJ1-3	TGTGCCTGGAGTGTTCCTGGAGACACCATATATTTT	CAWSVPGDTIYF
TRBV4-2	.	.	TRBJ2-5	TGTGCCAGCAGCCAAGGAGCCGGGGTAGGGCGATGGCGGGGAACCACGGGGGAGACCCAGTACTTC	CASSQGAGVGRWRGTTGETQYF
TRBV7-8	.	TRBD1	TRBJ1-1	TGTGCCAGCAGGGGGGACCAGGGGGCGGGGTTCGCTGAAGCTTTCTTT	CASRGDQGAGFAEAFF
TRBV29-1	few	.	TRBJ1-1	TGCAGCGCCGGGACATTCAACCTGGAAGCTTTCTTT	CSAGTFNLEAFF
TRBV5-4	.	.	TRBJ1-1	TGTGCCAGCAGCTTGGATGGCCGAGGGGCGGGTGCTTTCTTT	CASSLDGRGAGAFF
TRBV28	.	TRBD2	TRBJ2-7	TGTGCCAGCACCCCCCGGACTAGCGCCCCCGAGCAGTACTTC	CASTPRTSAPEQYF
TRBV27	.	.	TRBJ2-7	TGTGCCAGCAGTTTATCCCTACGATATGAGATGTACGAGCAGTACTTC	CASSLSLRYEMYEQYF
TRBV6-7	once	.	TRBJ1-5	TGTGCCAGCAGTTACTCGAATTATAGCAATCAGCCCCAGCATTTT	CASSYSNYSNQPQHF
TRBV6-1	.	.	TRBJ1-5	TGTGCCAGCAGTGAGGGGCGGACCTTAAATCAGCCCCAGCATTTT	CASSEGRTLNQPQHF
TRBV5-4	few	.	TRBJ2-3	TGTGCCAGCAGCTTTCGCGGACCCACAGATACGCAGTATTTT	CASSFRGPTDTQYF
TRBV30	.	.	TRBJ1-6	TGTGCCTGGAGTGTGTTTAGGCGACCCCTCCACTTT	CAWSVFRRPLHF
TRBV30	.	.	TRBJ2-3	TGTGCCTGGAGCCTAGCAACAGATACGCAGTATTTT	CAWSLATDTQYF
TRBV6-1	few	TRBD1	TRBJ2-3	TGTGCCAGCGGAAAGACAGGGAACACAGATACGCAGTATTTT	CASGKTGNTDTQYF
TRBV7-8	.	.	TRBJ2-1	TGTGCCAGCAGCCCCCGGTTGTATGAGCAGTTCTTC	CASSPRLYEQFF
TRBV4-1	.	.	TRBJ2-2	TGCGCCAGCAGCCACGAATTCGGGGAGTATACCGGGGAGCTGTTTTTT	CASSHEFGEYTGELFF
TRBV2	.	TRBD1	TRBJ2-1	TGTGCCAGCAGGCTCCCGGGACAGGGGCTTGGGAATGAGCAGTTCTTC	CASRLPGQGLGNEQFF
TRBV19	few	.	TRBJ1-2	TGTGCCAGTAAGGTTGGAGGGACTAACTATGGCTACACCTTC	CASKVGGTNYGYTF
TRBV4-1	.	TRBD2	TRBJ2-5	TGCGCCAGCAGCCCCTCGGGCGGCGGGGGGGCCAGAACCCAAGAGACCCAGTACTTC	CASSPSGGGGARTQETQYF
TRBV15	.	.	TRBJ1-5	TGTGCCACCAGCATGCGGGACTACAATCAGCCCCAGCATTTT	CATSMRDYNQPQHF
TRBV6-5	few	.	TRBJ2-7	TGTGCCAGCAGGAGTGGGCGGGGTACCTACGAGCAGTACTTC	CASRSGRGTYEQYF
TRBV5-1	few	.	TRBJ2-3	TGCGCCAGCAGGGAGGGGGCAGATACGCAGTATTTT	CASREGADTQYF
TRBV4-1	few	.	TRBJ2-2	TGCGCCAGCAGCCAAGATGGGGAGAACACCGGGGAGCTGTTTTTT	CASSQDGENTGELFF
TRBV1	.	.	TRBJ2-1	TGCACCAGCAGCCAAGTCCGGCGGTGGAATGAGCAGTTCTTC	CTSSQVRRWNEQFF
TRBV11-2	.	.	TRBJ2-2	TGTGCCAGCAGCACAACCAAAACGGGCACCGGGGAGCTGTTTTTT	CASSTTKTGTGELFF
TRBV18	few	TRBD2	TRBJ2-7	TGTGCCAGCAGAACCGGGACTAGCGGGAGCTACGAGCAGTACTTC	CASRTGTSGSYEQYF
TRBV2	.	.	TRBJ2-7	TGTGCCAGCAGTGATGTCCTTTACCCAGGTTCCTCGGCCCTCTACGAGCAGTACTTC	CASSDVLYPGSSALYEQYF
TRBV5-1	.	.	TRBJ1-2	TGCGCCAGCAGCTCCACCGCCGCCAACTATGGCTACACCTTC	CASSSTAANYGYTF
TRBV6-5	.	.	TRBJ1-2	TGTGCCAGCAGTTACTCGACCCTCCCTGCCGGGGGGGGCTACACCTTC	CASSYSTLPAGGGYTF
TRBV5-1	.	.	TRBJ2-1	TGCGCCAACGAAGGTCGGGAGAAGGGCAATGAGCAGTTCTTC	CANEGREKGNEQFF
TRBV5-6	.	.	TRBJ1-2	TGTGCCAGCAGCCCTACCGACAGGAACTATGGCTACACCTTC	CASSPTDRNYGYTF
TRBV7-6	.	TRBD1	TRBJ2-3	TGTGCCAGCAGCTTAGGGGGATGGGGGACAGGGTCGGCGGATACGCAGTATTTT	CASSLGGWGTGSADTQYF
TRBV30	.	.	TRBJ2-6	TGTGCCTGGAACCTCAACTCTGGGGCCAACGTCCTGACTTTC	CAWNLNSGANVLTF
TRBV11-3	.	.	TRBJ2-2	TGTGCCAGCAGCTTAGCTGCAGGGGTTGGCACCGGGGAGCTGTTTTTT	CASSLAAGVGTGELFF
TRBV6-6	.	.	TRBJ2-7	TGTGCCAGCAGTCCCGGGGTAGGGAACGCCTACGAGCAGTACTTC	CASSPGVGNAYEQYF
TRBV2	.	TRBD2	TRBJ2-7	TGTGCCAGCAGTGAAGGGTTACTAGCGGGGGGCTCCTACGAGCAGTACTTC	CASSEGLLAGGSYEQYF
TRBV2	.	.	TRBJ2-7	TGTGCCAGCATATGGAGTTCCTACGAGCAGTACTTC	CASIWSSYEQYF
TRBV19	.	TRBD1	TRBJ1-2	TGTGCCAGTGGGACAGGTCCCCAACATAACTATGGCTACACCTTC	CASGTGPQHNYGYTF